The entry below gives a single TCR beta chain sequence along with its context. These data originate in a study of cytomegalovirus exposure and HLA in healthy donors. PCR was performed using 60 Vbeta and 13 Jbeta primers. Produced via immunoSEQ multiplex PCR; TCRdb's table is partial and in-frame only. The sample includes 63,000 or so clones, around 74% of them seen just once. The sequenced sample was PBMCs. The receptor comes from a young woman in good health and CMV-seropositive.

The CDR3 region is CASSHHRYTYNEQFF. In nucleotides, the CDR3 is TGCGCCAGCAGCCACCACAGGTACACCTACAATGAGCAGTTCTTC. This chain joins TRBV4-3 and TRBJ2-1, with a tentative D call TRBD1 (5 bases). Germline-derived CDR1 and CDR2 are LGHNA and YSLEER. V was clipped by 3 bases and J by 2 bases, with 11 bases between them. The CDR3 has 15 residues.